This TCR beta chain was found in a study of T cells in Graves' hyperthyroidism and ophthalmopathy. Researchers took RNA transcripts and amplified the TCR beta CDR3 regions from them. A first-round RT-PCR of the TCR CDR3 used the HTBI primer set. TCRdb passed the multiplex PCR reads through MiXCR, listing each CDR3 protein once. The top ten hold roughly 45% of the sample, which has 480,000 or so distinct CDR3 sequences, 40% to 50% seen once. CDR3 length: 14 residues. Germline V CDR1 and CDR2: SNHLY, FYNNEI. J lost 0 bases, V lost 4 bases, and 3 bases had no gene match. This clonotype was counted at least ten times. Its target is unknown. Whole-study findings and limits: With a median lead of roughly 6.2 months before onset, the model predicted ophthalmopathy. A model built on 13 V-J features separated ophthalmopathy from stable hyperthyroidism. Most clonotypes expanded in the thyroid (above 0.001) were also present in blood.

The TCR sequence derives from an adult woman with Graves' disease, either hyperthyroidism or ophthalmopathy (not recorded which). V gene TRBV2 combines with J gene TRBJ2-7; the match to TRBD2 covers 7 bases. The sample comprised peripheral blood or thyroid tissue (not recorded which). The CDR3, as DNA: TGTGCCAGCAGTGTAGCGGGTTACTCCTACGAGCAGTACTTC. This sequence encodes CASSVAGYSYEQYF.